A single count supports the clone carrying this TCR beta chain. Cohort 3 donors were reported recovered after two negative PCRs, clearance, or symptom resolution. These data belong to a study of blood T cell repertoires in COVID-19. The protocol was immunoSEQ multiplex PCR, while the TCRdb copy is restricted to in-frame clones and leaves out a portion. The sample shows about 300,000 clones, roughly 85% of them seen only once. Sequencing was done on a sample of PBMCs or T cells enriched from blood (not recorded which). The TCR originated in a woman younger than 45 who had recovered from COVID-19.

CDR3 in DNA: TGTGCCAGCAGCGGCGGAGGGGGCTGGATGGGCTACACCTTC. Its translation is CASSGGGGWMGYTF. The chain combines TRBV13 with TRBJ1-2, with TRBD1 matching 7 bases. Germline CDR1 reads PRHDT; CDR2 reads FYEKMQ (reference sequence). J lost 8 bases, V lost 5 bases, and 11 bases had no gene match. The CDR3 spans 14 residues.